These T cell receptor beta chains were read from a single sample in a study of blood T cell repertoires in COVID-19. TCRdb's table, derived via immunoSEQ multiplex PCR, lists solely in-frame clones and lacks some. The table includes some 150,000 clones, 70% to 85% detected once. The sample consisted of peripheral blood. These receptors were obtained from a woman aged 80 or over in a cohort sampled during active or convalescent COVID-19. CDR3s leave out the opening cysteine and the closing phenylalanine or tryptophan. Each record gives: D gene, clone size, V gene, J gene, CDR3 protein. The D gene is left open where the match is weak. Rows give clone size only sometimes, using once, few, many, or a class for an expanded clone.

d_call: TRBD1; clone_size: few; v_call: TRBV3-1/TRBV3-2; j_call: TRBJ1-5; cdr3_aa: ASSLGQGGNQPQH
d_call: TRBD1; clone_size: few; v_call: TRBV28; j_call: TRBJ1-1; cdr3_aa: ASSQQGFTEAF
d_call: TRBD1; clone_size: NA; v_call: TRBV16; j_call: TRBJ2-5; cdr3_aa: ASSHGTADQY
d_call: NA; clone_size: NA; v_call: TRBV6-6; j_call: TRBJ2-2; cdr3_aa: ASRTSGELF
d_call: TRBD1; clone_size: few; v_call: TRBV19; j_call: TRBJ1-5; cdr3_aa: ASRATGGLQPQH
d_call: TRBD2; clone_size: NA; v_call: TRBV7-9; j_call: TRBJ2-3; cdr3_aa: ASSSKGTSGGLTDTQY
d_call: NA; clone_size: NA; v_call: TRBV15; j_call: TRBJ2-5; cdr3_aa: ATSRGEGVKTQY
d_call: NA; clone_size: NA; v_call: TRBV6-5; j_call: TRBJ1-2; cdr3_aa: ASSYSGTWAGYT
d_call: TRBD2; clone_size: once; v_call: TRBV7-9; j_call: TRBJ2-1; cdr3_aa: ASSPLRGGRDEQF
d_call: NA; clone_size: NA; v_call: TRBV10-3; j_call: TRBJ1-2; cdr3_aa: AILPSGNYGYT
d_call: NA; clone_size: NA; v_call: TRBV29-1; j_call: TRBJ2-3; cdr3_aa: SVFLIDTQY
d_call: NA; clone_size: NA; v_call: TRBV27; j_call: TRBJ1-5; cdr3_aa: ASRDSPFEPQH
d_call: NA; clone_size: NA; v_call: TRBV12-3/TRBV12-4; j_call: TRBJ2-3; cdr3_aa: ASLVQYTDTQY
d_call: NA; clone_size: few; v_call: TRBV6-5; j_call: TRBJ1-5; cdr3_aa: ASRNRVGQPQH
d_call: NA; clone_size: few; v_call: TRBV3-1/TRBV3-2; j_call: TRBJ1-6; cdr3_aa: ASSSGVSPLH
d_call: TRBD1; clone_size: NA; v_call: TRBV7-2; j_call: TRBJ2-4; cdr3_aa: ASSLTAGQGNIQY
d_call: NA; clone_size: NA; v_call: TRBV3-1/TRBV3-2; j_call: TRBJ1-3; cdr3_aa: ASSQGPGNSGNTIY
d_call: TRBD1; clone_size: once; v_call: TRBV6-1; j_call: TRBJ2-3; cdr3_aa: ASSAGDRASTDTQY
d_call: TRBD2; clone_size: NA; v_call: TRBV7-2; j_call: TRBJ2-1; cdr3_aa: ASSSRTSGNEQF
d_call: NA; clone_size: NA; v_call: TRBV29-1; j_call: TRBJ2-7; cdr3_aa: SVSQAPYEQY
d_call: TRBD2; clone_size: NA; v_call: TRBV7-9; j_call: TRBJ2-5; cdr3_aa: ASSLFSGARETQY
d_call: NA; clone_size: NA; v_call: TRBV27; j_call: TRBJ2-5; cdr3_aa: ASSLAGGPQETQY